The sequence of this T cell receptor beta chain was determined in a study of beta chain features in type 1 diabetes. Study-wide results and caveats: The naive, central memory and Treg TCRB repertoires looked more alike in patients than they did in healthy donors. Moderately but significantly shorter TCRB CDR3s were found in Type 1 diabetes patients in all four CD4+ subsets. Patients and controls would be equally affected if PCR favored shorter templates.

The CDR3 length is 14 residues. CDR1 is GTSNPN and CDR2 is SVGIG in the germline V gene (reference sequence). V was pared by 4 bases and J by 4 bases, with 16 bases between. Details on this clone: Its antigen is unidentified.

cDNA synthesis used the whole RNA isolate, giving expressed TCRB sequences. The average output of naive, central memory and regulatory T cell samples was about 3.3 million reads. Assay: immunoSEQ multiplex PCR; the TCRdb copy retains only in-frame clones and omits some. The sample records 250,000 to 300,000 clones, around 24% being singletons. Cell sorting via CD45RO/CCR7/CD25/CD127/CD95/CD27 was performed to obtain CD4+ naive, central memory, regulatory and stem cell-like memory cells. Material for sequencing was naive CD4+ T cells from blood. The clonotype comes from a woman in her twenties or thirties with type 1 diabetes. The chain couples TRBV30 to TRBJ1-2, with D perhaps TRBD1 (5 bases). CDR3 protein: CAWIHLTATYGYTF. CDR3 nucleotides: TGTGCCTGGATCCACCTGACAGCGACCTATGGCTACACCTTC. Variable domain in full (rest from reference TRBV30 and TRBJ1-2): SQTIHQWPATLVQPVGSPLSLECTVEGTSNPNLYWYRQAAGRGLQLLFYSVGIGQISSEVPQNLSASRPQDRQFILSSKKLLLSDSGFYLCAWIHLTATYGYTFGSGTRLTVV.